This record covers a single T cell receptor (beta chain). The CDR3 extends over 15 amino acids. Trimming cost V 2 bases and J 6 bases, with 14 bases left between them. Germline loops: CDR1 SGHKS, CDR2 YYEKEE (reference sequence). Source study methods: How many nucleated cells were present was estimated from reference gene primer amplification. Measured with immunoSEQ multiplex PCR; TCRdb has only the in-frame clones, and not every one. That table furnishes V, J and clone size, whereas the DNA furnished D and trimming. The table has around 200,000 clones, roughly nine tenths seen once. The data were taken from a study of blood T cell repertoires in COVID-19. Study-level information: There were acute and convalescent COVID-19 samples, and they came from the United States, Italy and Spain. PBMCs, B-cell-depleted T cells, or T cells were the source of the cDNA or gDNA that made up the material.

The sample was peripheral blood. The receptor was derived from a man aged 35 to 55 with active or convalescent COVID-19. This rearrangement joins TRBV5-5 to TRBJ2-2, with TRBD1 as a possible D gene (5 bases). The CDR3 bases are TGTGCCAGCAGCTTTAGGCCTGACAGACCCGGGGAGCTGTTTTTT. Protein: CASSFRPDRPGELFF.